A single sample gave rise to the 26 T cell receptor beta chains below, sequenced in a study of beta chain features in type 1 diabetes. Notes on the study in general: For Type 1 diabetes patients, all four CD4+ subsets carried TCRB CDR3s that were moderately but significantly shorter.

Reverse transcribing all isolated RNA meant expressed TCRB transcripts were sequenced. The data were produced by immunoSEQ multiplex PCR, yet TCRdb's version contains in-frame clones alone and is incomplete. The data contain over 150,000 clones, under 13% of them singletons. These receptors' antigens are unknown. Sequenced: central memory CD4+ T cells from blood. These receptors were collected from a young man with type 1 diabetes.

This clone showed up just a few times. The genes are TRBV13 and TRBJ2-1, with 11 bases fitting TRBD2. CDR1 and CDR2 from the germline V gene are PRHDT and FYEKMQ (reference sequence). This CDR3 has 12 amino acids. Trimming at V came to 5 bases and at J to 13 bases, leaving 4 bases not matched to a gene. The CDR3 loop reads CASSLTSGSQFF. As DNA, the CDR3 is TGTGCCAGCAGCCTCACTAGCGGGAGTCAGTTCTTC.

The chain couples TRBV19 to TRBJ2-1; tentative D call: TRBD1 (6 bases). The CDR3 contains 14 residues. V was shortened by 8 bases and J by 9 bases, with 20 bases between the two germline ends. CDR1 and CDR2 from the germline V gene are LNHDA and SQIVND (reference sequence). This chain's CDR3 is CASGGGSRKSEQFF. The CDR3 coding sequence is TGTGCCAGTGGGGGCGGCAGCAGAAAAAGTGAGCAGTTCTTC. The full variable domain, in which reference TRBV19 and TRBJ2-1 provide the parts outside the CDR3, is DGGITQSPKYLFRKEGQNVTLSCEQNLNHDAMYWYRQDPGQGLRLIYYSQIVNDFQKGDIAEGYSVSREKKESFPLTVTSAQKNPTAFYLCASGGGSRKSEQFFGPGTRLTVL.

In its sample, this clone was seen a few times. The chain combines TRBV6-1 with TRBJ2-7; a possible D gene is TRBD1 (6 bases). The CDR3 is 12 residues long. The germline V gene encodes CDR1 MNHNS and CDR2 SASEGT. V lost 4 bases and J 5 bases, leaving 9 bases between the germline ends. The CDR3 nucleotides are TGTGCCAGCAGTGGGGACAAGCACGAGCAGTACTTC. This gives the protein CASSGDKHEQYF.

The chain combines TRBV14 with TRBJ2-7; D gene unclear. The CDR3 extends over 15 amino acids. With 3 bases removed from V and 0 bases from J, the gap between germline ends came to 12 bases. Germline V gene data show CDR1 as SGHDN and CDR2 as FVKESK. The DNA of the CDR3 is TGTGCCAGCAGCCAGTATGACTGGATCTCCTACGAGCAGTACTTC. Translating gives CASSQYDWISYEQYF.

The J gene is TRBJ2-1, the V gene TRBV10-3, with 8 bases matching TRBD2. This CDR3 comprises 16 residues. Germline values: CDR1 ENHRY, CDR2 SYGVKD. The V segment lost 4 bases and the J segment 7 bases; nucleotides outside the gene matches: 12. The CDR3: CAISGSTSGGQNEQFF. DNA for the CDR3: TGTGCCATCAGTGGGTCTACTAGCGGAGGCCAGAATGAGCAGTTCTTC.

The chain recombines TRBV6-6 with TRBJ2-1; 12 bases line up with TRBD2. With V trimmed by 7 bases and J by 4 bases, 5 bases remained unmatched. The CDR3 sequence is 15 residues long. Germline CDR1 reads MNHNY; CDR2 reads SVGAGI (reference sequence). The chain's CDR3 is CASTGGLAGYNEQFF. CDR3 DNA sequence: TGTGCCAGCACCGGAGGACTAGCGGGGTACAATGAGCAGTTCTTC.

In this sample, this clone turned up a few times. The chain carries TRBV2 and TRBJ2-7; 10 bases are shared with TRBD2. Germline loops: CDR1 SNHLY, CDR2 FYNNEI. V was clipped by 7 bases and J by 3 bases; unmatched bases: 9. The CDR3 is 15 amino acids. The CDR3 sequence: CASTNSGRVNYEQYF. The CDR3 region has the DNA TGTGCCAGCACCAACAGCGGGAGGGTTAACTACGAGCAGTACTTC.

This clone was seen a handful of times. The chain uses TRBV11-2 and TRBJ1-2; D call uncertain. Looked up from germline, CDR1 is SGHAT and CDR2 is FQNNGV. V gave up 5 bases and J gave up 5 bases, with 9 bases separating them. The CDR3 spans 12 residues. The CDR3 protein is CASSRYEYGYTF. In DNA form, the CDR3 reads TGTGCCAGCAGCCGATACGAGTATGGCTACACCTTC.

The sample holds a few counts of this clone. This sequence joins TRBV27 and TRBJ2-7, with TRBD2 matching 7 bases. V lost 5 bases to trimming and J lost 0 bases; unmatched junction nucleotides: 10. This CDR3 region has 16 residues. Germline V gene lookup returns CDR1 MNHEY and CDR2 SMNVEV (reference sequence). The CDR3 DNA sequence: TGTGCCAGCAGTACCCAGTGGTTAGCGGGCTCCTACGAGCAGTACTTC. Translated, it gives CASSTQWLAGSYEQYF.

The CDR3 DNA reads TGTGCCAGCTCACCGTCTGCGACGGGGAACACCGGGGAGCTGTTTTTT. Residues: CASSPSATGNTGELFF. V and J are TRBV18 and TRBJ2-2, with D hard to call. Deletions cut 3 bases from V and 1 base from J, with 12 bases between. This CDR3 region has 16 residues. Germline V gene data show CDR1 as KGHSH and CDR2 as LQKENI.

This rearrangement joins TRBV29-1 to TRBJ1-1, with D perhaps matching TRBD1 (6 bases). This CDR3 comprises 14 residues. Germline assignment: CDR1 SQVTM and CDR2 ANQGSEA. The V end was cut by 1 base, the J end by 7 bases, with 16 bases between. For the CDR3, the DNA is TGCAGCGTTGAAGTCCGTCTACAGGGAGATGAAGCTTTCTTT. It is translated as CSVEVRLQGDEAFF.

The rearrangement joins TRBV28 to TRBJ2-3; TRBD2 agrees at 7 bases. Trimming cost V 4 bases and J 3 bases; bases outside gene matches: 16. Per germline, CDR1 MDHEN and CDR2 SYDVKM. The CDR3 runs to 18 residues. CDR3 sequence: CASSSSPGLGSMTDTQYF. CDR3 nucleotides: TGTGCCAGCAGTTCCTCCCCCGGACTAGGGAGTATGACAGATACGCAGTATTTT.

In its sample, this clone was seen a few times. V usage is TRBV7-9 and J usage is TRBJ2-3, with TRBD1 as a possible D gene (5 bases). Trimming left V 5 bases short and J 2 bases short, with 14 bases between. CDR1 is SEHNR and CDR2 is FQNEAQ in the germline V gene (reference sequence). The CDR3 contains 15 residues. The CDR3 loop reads CASSQPQGPTDTQYF. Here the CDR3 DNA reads TGTGCCAGCAGCCAACCCCAGGGCCCCACAGATACGCAGTATTTT.

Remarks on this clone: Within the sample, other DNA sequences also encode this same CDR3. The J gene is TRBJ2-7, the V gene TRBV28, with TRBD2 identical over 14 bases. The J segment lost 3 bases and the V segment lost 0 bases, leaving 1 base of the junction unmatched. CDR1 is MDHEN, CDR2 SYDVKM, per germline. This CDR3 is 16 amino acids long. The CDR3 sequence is CASSLWGTSGSYEQYF. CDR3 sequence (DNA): TGTGCCAGCAGTTTATGGGGGACTAGCGGGAGCTACGAGCAGTACTTC.

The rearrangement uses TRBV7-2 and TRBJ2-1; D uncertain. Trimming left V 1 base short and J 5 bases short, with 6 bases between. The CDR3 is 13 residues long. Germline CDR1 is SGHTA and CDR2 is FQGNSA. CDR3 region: CASSLGPDNEQFF. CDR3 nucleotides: TGTGCCAGCAGCTTAGGGCCAGACAATGAGCAGTTCTTC.

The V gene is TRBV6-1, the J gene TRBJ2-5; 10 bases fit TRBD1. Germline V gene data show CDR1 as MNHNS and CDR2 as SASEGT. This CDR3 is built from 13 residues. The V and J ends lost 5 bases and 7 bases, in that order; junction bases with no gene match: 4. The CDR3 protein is CASSRGQGTTQYF. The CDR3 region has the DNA TGTGCCAGCAGTCGGGGACAGGGGACGACCCAGTACTTC.

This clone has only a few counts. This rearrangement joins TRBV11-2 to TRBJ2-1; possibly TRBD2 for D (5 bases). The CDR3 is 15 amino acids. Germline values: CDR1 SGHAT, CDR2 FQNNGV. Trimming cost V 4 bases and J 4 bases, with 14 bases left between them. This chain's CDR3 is CASSSQSGSYNEQFF. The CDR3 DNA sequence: TGTGCCAGCAGCTCTCAGTCGGGATCTTACAATGAGCAGTTCTTC.

The CDR3 spells CASSYSGGADYGYTF. CDR3 DNA: TGTGCCAGCAGTTACTCGGGGGGGGCGGACTATGGCTACACCTTC. The chain combines TRBV6-5 with TRBJ1-2; D possibly corresponds to TRBD1 (6 bases). This CDR3 is built from 15 residues. V was shortened by 0 bases and J by 3 bases, with 11 bases between the two germline ends. Germline V gene lookup returns CDR1 MNHEY and CDR2 SVGAGI.

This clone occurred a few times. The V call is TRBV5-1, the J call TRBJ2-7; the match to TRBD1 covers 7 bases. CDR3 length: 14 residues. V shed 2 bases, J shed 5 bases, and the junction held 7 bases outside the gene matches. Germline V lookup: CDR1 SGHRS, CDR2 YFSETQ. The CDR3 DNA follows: TGCGCCAGCAGCTTTACCGGGACAGCTAACGAGCAGTACTTC. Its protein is CASSFTGTANEQYF.

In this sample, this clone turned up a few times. CDR3 DNA: TGTGCCAGCAGCTTACGACAGGGGAACTCCTACGAGCAGTACTTC. It specifies CASSLRQGNSYEQYF. The chain uses TRBV7-8 and TRBJ2-7; 8 bases map to TRBD1. Germline trimming cut 2 bases from V and 0 bases from J; bases unmatched to any gene: 3. The CDR3 runs 15 residues. Per germline, CDR1 SGHVS and CDR2 FQNEAQ.

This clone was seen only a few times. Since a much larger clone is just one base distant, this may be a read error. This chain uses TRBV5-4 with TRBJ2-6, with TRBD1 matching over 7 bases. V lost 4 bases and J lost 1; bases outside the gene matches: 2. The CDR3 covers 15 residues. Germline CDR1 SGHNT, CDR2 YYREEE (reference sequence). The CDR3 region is CASSKQGSGANVLTF. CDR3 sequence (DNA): TGTGCCAGCAGCAAACAGGGGTCTGGGGCCAACGTCCTGACTTTC.

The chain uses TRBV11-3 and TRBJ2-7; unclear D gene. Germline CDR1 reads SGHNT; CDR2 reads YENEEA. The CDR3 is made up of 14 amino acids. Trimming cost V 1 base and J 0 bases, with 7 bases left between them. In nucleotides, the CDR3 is TGTGCCAGCAGCTTAGGTCGACTCTCCTACGAGCAGTACTTC. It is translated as CASSLGRLSYEQYF.

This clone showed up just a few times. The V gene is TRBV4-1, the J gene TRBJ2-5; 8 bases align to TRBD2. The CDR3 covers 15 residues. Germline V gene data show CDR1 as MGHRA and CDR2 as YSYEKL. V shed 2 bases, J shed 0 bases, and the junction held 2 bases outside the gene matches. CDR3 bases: TGCGCCAGCAGCCAAAGCGGGAGCTACCAAGAGACCCAGTACTTC. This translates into CASSQSGSYQETQYF.

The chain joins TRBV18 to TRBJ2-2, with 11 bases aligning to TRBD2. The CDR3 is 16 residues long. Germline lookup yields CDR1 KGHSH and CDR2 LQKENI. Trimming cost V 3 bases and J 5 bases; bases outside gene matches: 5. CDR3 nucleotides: TGTGCCAGCTCACCTGCACTAGCGGGAGTTACCGGGGAGCTGTTTTTT. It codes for CASSPALAGVTGELFF.

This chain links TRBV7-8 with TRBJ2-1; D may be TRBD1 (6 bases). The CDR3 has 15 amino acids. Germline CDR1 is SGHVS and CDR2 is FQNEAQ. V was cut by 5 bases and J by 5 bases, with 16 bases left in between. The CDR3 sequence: CASSGGLSGDNEQFF. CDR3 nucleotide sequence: TGTGCCAGCAGCGGGGGCTTGTCCGGGGACAATGAGCAGTTCTTC. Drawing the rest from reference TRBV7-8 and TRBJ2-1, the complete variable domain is GAGVSQSPRYKVAKRGQDVALRCDPISGHVSLFWYQQALGQGPEFLTYFQNEAQLDKSGLPSDRFFAERPEGSVSTLKIQRTQQEDSAVYLCASSGGLSGDNEQFFGPGTRLTVL.

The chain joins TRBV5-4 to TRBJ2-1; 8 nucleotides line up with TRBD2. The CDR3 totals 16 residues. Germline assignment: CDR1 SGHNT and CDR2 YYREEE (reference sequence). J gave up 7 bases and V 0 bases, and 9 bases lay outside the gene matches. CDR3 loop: CASSLGTSRTKNEQFF. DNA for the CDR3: TGTGCCAGCAGCTTGGGGACTAGCCGAACTAAGAATGAGCAGTTCTTC. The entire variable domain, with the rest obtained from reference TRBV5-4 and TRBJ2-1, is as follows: ETGVTQSPTHLIKTRGQQVTLRCSSQSGHNTVSWYQQALGQGPQFIFQYYREEENGRGNFPPRFSGLQFPNYSSELNVNALELDDSALYLCASSLGTSRTKNEQFFGPGTRLTVL.